The 5 T cell receptor beta chains presented below share a single source sample, sequenced in a study of blood T cells in healthy people across ages. Through a sample-barcoded 5' primer and a J-beta primer mix, a second PCR was run for 7 to 11 cycles. TCRdb re-called the 5' RACE reads with MiXCR, one entry per CDR3 protein. The sample contains about 500,000 distinct CDR3 sequences, 24% of which appear only once. This sample was also put to use in a study of T cells of mothers and their children.

The sequencing sample was made of blood. All receptors derive from a boy younger than 18 in good health.

This clonotype was counted between two and nine times. The V gene is TRBV4-3, the J gene TRBJ1-3; D ambiguous. Trimming left V 0 bases short and J 0 bases short, with 12 bases between. In germline, CDR1 is LGHNA, CDR2 YSLEER. CDR3 length: 17 residues. CDR3 amino acids: CASSQDLRIGSGNTIYF. CDR3 sequence (DNA): TGCGCCAGCAGCCAAGATCTCAGGATTGGCTCTGGAAACACCATATATTTT.

This chain uses TRBV29-1 with TRBJ2-5; unclear D gene. The CDR3 spans 14 residues. Trimming cost V 6 bases and J 1 base, with 15 bases left between them. The germline V gene has CDR1 SQVTM and CDR2 ANQGSEA. In DNA, the CDR3 is TGCAGCGTCTCGCGAGGTTTAAGCCAAGAGACCCAGTACTTC. Protein product: CSVSRGLSQETQYF.

This clonotype appeared a few times. The chain is built from TRBV4-3 and TRBJ2-1; D call uncertain. Germline-derived CDR1 and CDR2 are LGHNA and YSLEER. The CDR3 is 15 residues long. The V end was cut by 4 bases, the J end by 2 bases, with 12 bases between. CDR3 in DNA: TGCGCCAGCAGCCCACTTGGGGAAACCTACAATGAGCAGTTCTTC. Its protein product is CASSPLGETYNEQFF.

The chain has TRBV5-1 and TRBJ2-5, with 8 bases that match TRBD1. Germline lookup yields CDR1 SGHRS and CDR2 YFSETQ. Trimming took 3 bases from V and 6 from J; bases not matched to a gene: 4. This CDR3 contains 13 residues. In DNA, the CDR3 is TGCGCCAGCAGCTCGGACAGGGCGAAGACCCAGTACTTC. Its protein is CASSSDRAKTQYF.

This clonotype was seen more than once but under ten times. The chain employs TRBV20-1 and TRBJ2-5; 7 nucleotides match TRBD1. This CDR3 is 13 amino acids long. Germline-derived CDR1 and CDR2 are DFQATT and SNEGSKA (reference sequence). V shed 2 bases, J shed 3 bases, and the junction held 3 bases outside the gene matches. The CDR3 DNA is TGCAGTGCTAGACTCACAGGGGAAGAGACCCAGTACTTC. This translates into CSARLTGEETQYF.